Listed here are 3 T cell receptor beta chains from one sample, sequenced in a study of shared clonotypes between healthy human individuals (dated by TCRdb to the early 2020s). Library generation was performed with the immunoSEQ multiplex PCR assay. In its TCRdb copy, this immuneACCESS table keeps in-frame sequences only and misses some clones. Where compared with another copy, unresolved V genes explain less than half of these, and the others have no known cause. The sample yields about 1.5 million clones; 95% to 99% were counted once. The ten biggest clones cover around 0.45% of the sample. Sequences were obtained from naive CD4+ T cells sorted from blood. Explained via the paper, the cell subset or site label denotes: CD45RA+ positively selected. These receptors were collected from a young man in good health.

V usage is TRBV7-9 and J usage is TRBJ2-2, with D unclear. Germline V lookup: CDR1 SEHNR, CDR2 FQNEAQ (reference sequence). Trimming removed 7 bases at V and 2 bases at J, with 20 bases between. The CDR3 is 17 residues long. This CDR3 is CASIKEPNRANTGELFF. The CDR3 DNA follows: TGTGCCAGCATCAAAGAACCGAACCGGGCTAACACCGGGGAGCTGTTTTTT.

This sequence joins TRBV7-9 and TRBJ2-7; possible D gene TRBD2, 7 bases. CDR3 size: 14 residues. Trimming took 7 bases from V and 2 from J, leaving 15 bases between them. Germline V lookup: CDR1 SEHNR, CDR2 FQNEAQ (reference sequence). DNA of the CDR3: TGTGCCAGCAACAGGGCGGGAGCCGCCTACGAGCAGTACTTC. It encodes CASNRAGAAYEQYF.

The chain recombines TRBV27 with TRBJ1-4; D is uncertain. Germline CDR1 reads MNHEY; CDR2 reads SMNVEV (reference sequence). The CDR3 loop spans 12 amino acids. V dropped 5 bases and J dropped 8 bases, with 9 bases sitting between them. CDR3 region: CASSPPGEKLFF. In DNA, the CDR3 is TGTGCCAGCAGTCCCCCGGGGGAAAAACTGTTTTTT.